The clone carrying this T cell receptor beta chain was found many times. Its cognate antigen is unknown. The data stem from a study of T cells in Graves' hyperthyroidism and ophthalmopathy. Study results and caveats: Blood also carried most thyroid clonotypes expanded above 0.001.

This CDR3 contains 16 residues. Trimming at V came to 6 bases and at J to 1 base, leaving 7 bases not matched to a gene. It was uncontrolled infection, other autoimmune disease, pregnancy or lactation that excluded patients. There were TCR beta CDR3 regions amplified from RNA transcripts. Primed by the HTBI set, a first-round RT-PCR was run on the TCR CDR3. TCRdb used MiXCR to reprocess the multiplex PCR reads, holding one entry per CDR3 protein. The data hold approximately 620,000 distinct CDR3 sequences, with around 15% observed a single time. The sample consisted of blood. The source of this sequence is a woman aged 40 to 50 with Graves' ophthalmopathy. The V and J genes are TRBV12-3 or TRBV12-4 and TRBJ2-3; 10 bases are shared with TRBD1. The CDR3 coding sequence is TGTGCCAGCAGCAAACGACAGGGGGCTGGCACAGATACGCAGTATTTT. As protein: CASSKRQGAGTDTQYF.